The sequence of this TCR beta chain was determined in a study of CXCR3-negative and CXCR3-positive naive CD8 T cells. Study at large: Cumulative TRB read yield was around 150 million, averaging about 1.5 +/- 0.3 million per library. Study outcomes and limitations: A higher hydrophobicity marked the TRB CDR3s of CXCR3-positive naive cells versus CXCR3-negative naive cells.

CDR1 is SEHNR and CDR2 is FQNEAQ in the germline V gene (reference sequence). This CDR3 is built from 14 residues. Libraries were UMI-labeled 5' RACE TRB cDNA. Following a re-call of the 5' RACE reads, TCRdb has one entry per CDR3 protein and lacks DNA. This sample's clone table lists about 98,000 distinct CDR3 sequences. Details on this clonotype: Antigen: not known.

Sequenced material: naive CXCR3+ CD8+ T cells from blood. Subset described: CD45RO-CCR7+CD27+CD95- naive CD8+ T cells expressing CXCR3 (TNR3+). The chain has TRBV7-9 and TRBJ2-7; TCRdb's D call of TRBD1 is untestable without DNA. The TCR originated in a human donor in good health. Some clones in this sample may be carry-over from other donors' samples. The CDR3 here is CASSLVAGNYEQYF.